This T cell receptor beta chain was sequenced for a study of radiotherapy plus CTLA-4 blockade in lung cancer. CDR1 is MGHDK, CDR2 SYGVNS, per germline. Trimming left V 7 bases short and J 6 bases short, with 12 bases between. The CDR3 runs 13 residues. The data were produced by immunoSEQ multiplex PCR, yet TCRdb's version contains in-frame clones alone and is incomplete. The data show around 110,000 clones, 81% seen once. The TCR comes from a human donor with non-small cell lung cancer that progressed on radiotherapy plus ipilimumab. Some clones in this sample may be carry-over from other donors' samples. Source: peripheral blood, taken from a patient treated with radiotherapy plus ipilimumab. The chain joins TRBV25-1 to TRBJ2-2; no firm D call. CDR3 DNA sequence: TGTGCCAGCAAAAAGTTGTCGGCCGGGGAGCTGTTTTTT. Protein: CASKKLSAGELFF.